The 27 T cell receptor beta chains listed next were all sequenced from one sample in a study of STAT5B mutations in CD4+ large granular lymphocyte leukemia. Sequencing used immunoSEQ multiplex PCR; TCRdb keeps in-frame clones, though not all of them. The sample lists just over 25,000 clones; about 86% were seen once. The sample comprised CD4+ T cells from blood buffy coats. These receptors were taken from a human donor in good health.

V and J are TRBV4-2 and TRBJ2-5; 11 nucleotides agree with TRBD2. In germline, CDR1 is LGHNA, CDR2 YNFKEQ. The V gene end was trimmed by 1 base and the J gene end by 3 bases; junction bases not matched to a gene: 4. This CDR3 contains 16 residues. CDR3 DNA sequence: TGTGCCAGCAGCCAAGGCCTGACTAGCGGGGAAGAGACCCAGTACTTC. Protein product: CASSQGLTSGEETQYF.

The gene calls are TRBV11-2 and TRBJ2-1; TRBD1 or TRBD2 may be the D gene (7 bases each). In germline, CDR1 is SGHAT, CDR2 FQNNGV. Trimming took off 4 bases at V and 9 bases at J, with 19 bases between the two ends. The CDR3 is 15 residues long. CDR3 residues: CASSSVKQGRGEQFF. The CDR3 DNA reads TGTGCCAGCAGCTCCGTGAAACAGGGGAGGGGTGAGCAGTTCTTC.

The V and J genes are TRBV7-8 and TRBJ1-5; the match to TRBD1 covers 8 bases. Unmatched junction bases numbered 6, after V lost 5 bases and J lost 6 bases. Germline CDR1 is SGHVS and CDR2 is FQNEAQ. The CDR3 totals 14 residues. The DNA of the CDR3 is TGTGCCAGCAGCCCAGTTACAGGGGGTCAGCCCCAGCATTTT. Translated, it gives CASSPVTGGQPQHF.

The V gene is TRBV6-5, the J gene TRBJ1-1; unclear D gene. The V end lost 2 bases, the J end lost 0 bases, and 4 bases lay between the germline ends. This CDR3 has 13 amino acids. The germline V gene has CDR1 MNHEY and CDR2 SVGAGI. CDR3 residues: CASSYLMNTEAFF. The CDR3 nucleotides are TGTGCCAGCAGTTACCTAATGAACACTGAAGCTTTCTTT.

This chain connects TRBV10-3 to TRBJ2-1, with 11 bases that match TRBD1. This CDR3 is 14 amino acids long. V trimming: 6 bases; J trimming: 6 bases; junction bases outside the gene matches: 4. Germline V CDR1 and CDR2: ENHRY, SYGVKD. The CDR3 is CAIRDRGPFNEQFF. DNA for the CDR3: TGTGCCATCAGGGACAGGGGGCCTTTCAATGAGCAGTTCTTC.

CDR3 amino acids: CASSPPSGALSYNEQFF. The CDR3 nucleotides read TGTGCCAGCAGTCCCCCTAGCGGGGCTCTCTCCTACAATGAGCAGTTCTTC. The chain employs TRBV25-1 and TRBJ2-1; TRBD2 matches at 9 bases. The CDR3 has 17 residues. The V and J ends lost 5 bases and 0 bases, in that order; junction bases with no gene match: 8. CDR1 is MGHDK and CDR2 is SYGVNS in the germline V gene.

The chain employs TRBV5-4 and TRBJ2-6, with 8 nucleotides matching TRBD1. The germline V gene has CDR1 SGHNT and CDR2 YYREEE (reference sequence). This CDR3 spans 16 amino acids. J gave up 0 bases and V 3 bases, and 2 bases lay outside the gene matches. The CDR3 spells CASSWDRYSGANVLTF. CDR3 nucleotide sequence: TGTGCCAGCAGCTGGGACAGGTACTCTGGGGCCAACGTCCTGACTTTC.

The chain has TRBV18 and TRBJ1-5, with D maybe TRBD1 (5 bases). The V end lost 0 bases, the J end lost 4 bases, and 10 bases lay between the germline ends. CDR1 and CDR2 (germline): KGHSH, LQKENI. The CDR3 consists of 15 residues. CDR3 nucleotides: TGTGCCAGCTCACCACCGTCCAGGGTAAATCAGCCCCAGCATTTT. This gives the protein CASSPPSRVNQPQHF. The whole variable domain, remainder taken from reference TRBV18 and TRBJ1-5, is NAGVMQNPRHLVRRRGQEARLRCSPMKGHSHVYWYRQLPEEGLKFMVYLQKENIIDESGMPKERFSAEFPKEGPSILRIQQVVRGDSAAYFCASSPPSRVNQPQHFGDGTRLSIL.

The rearrangement links TRBV5-1 to TRBJ2-2, with 8 bases aligning to TRBD2. J was trimmed by 4 bases and V by 1 base; bases with no gene match: 12. Germline CDR1 is SGHRS and CDR2 is YFSETQ. The CDR3 covers 18 residues. DNA of the CDR3: TGCGCCAGCAGCTTGATACCTTCCGGGGGGGCCGGCACCGGGGAGCTGTTTTTT. It is translated as CASSLIPSGGAGTGELFF.

The chain links TRBV7-3 to TRBJ2-1, with 7 bases lining up with TRBD2. The CDR3 loop spans 15 amino acids. The trim removed 2 bases at V and 4 bases at J, leaving 5 bases unmatched. Germline V CDR1 and CDR2: SGHTA, FQGTGA. The CDR3 DNA follows: TGTGCCAGCAGCTTACAGAGCGGGACGTACAATGAGCAGTTCTTC. Its protein product is CASSLQSGTYNEQFF.

V is TRBV21-1 and J is TRBJ2-3; the table names TRBD1, a call not compared with the DNA. TRBV21-1 is described as a pseudogene. CDR3 length: 18 amino acids. This chain's CDR3 is CASSKVGTGFPCTDTQYF. The CDR3 DNA is TGTGCCAGCAGCAAAGTGGGAACAGGGTTCCCTTGCACAGATACGCAGTATTTT.

This chain uses TRBV7-2 with TRBJ2-7; 9 bases fit TRBD2. This CDR3 contains 15 residues. Germline CDR1 and CDR2: SGHTA and FQGNSA. Trimming took 6 bases from V and 6 from J; bases not matched to a gene: 12. CDR3 sequence: CASRPPAGLAAEQYF. The CDR3 nucleotides are TGTGCCAGCAGGCCCCCGGCGGGACTAGCTGCCGAGCAGTACTTC. Using reference TRBV7-2 and TRBJ2-7 for the parts outside the CDR3, the full variable domain is GAGVSQSPSNKVTEKGKDVELRCDPISGHTALYWYRQSLGQGLEFLIYFQGNSAPDKSGLPSDRFSAERTGGSVSTLTIQRTQQEDSAVYLCASRPPAGLAAEQYFGPGTRLTVT.

The chain employs TRBV28 and TRBJ1-1; D call uncertain. CDR3 length equals 12 residues. V lost 2 bases and J 3 bases, leaving 4 bases between the germline ends. The germline V gene encodes CDR1 MDHEN and CDR2 SYDVKM. As DNA, the CDR3 is TGTGCCAGCAGTTTAATGTACACTGAAGCTTTCTTT. Translating gives CASSLMYTEAFF.

V gene TRBV9 combines with J gene TRBJ2-2; a weak D match, TRBD1 (5 bases). CDR3 length: 16 amino acids. Germline V gene data show CDR1 as SGDLS and CDR2 as YYNGEE. Trimming took 0 bases from V and 3 from J, leaving 12 bases between them. CDR3 in amino acids: CASSVVGRADTGELFF. Written as DNA, the CDR3 is TGTGCCAGCAGCGTAGTGGGCAGGGCAGACACCGGGGAGCTGTTTTTT. The full variable domain, in which reference TRBV9 and TRBJ2-2 provide the parts outside the CDR3, is DSGVTQTPKHLITATGQRVTLRCSPRSGDLSVYWYQQSLDQGLQFLIQYYNGEERAKGNILERFSAQQFPDLHSELNLSSLELGDSALYFCASSVVGRADTGELFFGEGSRLTVL.

The chain carries TRBV4-2 and TRBJ2-3; 9 nucleotides align to TRBD2. Per germline, CDR1 LGHNA and CDR2 YNFKEQ. J lost 2 bases, V lost 2 bases, and 8 bases had no gene match. CDR3 size: 17 residues. The CDR3 DNA sequence: TGTGCCAGCAGCCAACCCGGGGTAGCGGGGGTCACAGATACGCAGTATTTT. It encodes CASSQPGVAGVTDTQYF.

CDR3 DNA: TGTGCCATCAGTCTAGCGGGGGGGCGGGAGACCCAGTACTTC. Encoded protein: CAISLAGGRETQYF. The chain joins TRBV10-3 to TRBJ2-5; TRBD2 matches 12 bases. This CDR3 region has 14 residues. Germline trimming cut 5 bases from V and 5 bases from J; bases unmatched to any gene: 3. Germline V gene lookup returns CDR1 ENHRY and CDR2 SYGVKD.

This sequence joins TRBV5-6 and TRBJ1-5, with 10 bases fitting TRBD1. Trimming removed 4 bases from V and 0 bases from J; junction bases left unmatched: 4. This CDR3 is built from 16 residues. The germline V gene has CDR1 SGHDT and CDR2 YYEEEE. The CDR3 loop is CASSKTGGYSNQPQHF. The CDR3 DNA follows: TGTGCCAGCAGCAAGACAGGGGGCTATAGCAATCAGCCCCAGCATTTT.

The gene calls are TRBV2 and TRBJ2-1; D is unclear. Germline CDR1 and CDR2: SNHLY and FYNNEI. The CDR3 extends over 13 amino acids. The germline V and J ends were trimmed by 6 bases and 4 bases, with 10 bases remaining between them. The CDR3, as DNA: TGTGCCAGCAGATTAGAGCTGTACAATGAGCAGTTCTTC. Translation: CASRLELYNEQFF.

The V gene is TRBV9, the J gene TRBJ1-1; D remains ambiguous. This CDR3 spans 14 amino acids. Looked up from germline, CDR1 is SGDLS and CDR2 is YYNGEE. V gave up 3 bases and J gave up 1 base, with 10 bases separating them. CDR3 amino acids: CASSAQGQNTEAFF. CDR3 DNA: TGTGCCAGCAGCGCCCAAGGCCAGAACACTGAAGCTTTCTTT.

The chain recombines TRBV7-9 with TRBJ1-3; 9 positions match TRBD1. Looked up from germline, CDR1 is SEHNR and CDR2 is FQNEAQ (reference sequence). With 3 bases clipped from V and 3 bases from J, the junction kept 6 bases outside the gene matches. The CDR3 length is 16 residues. The CDR3 nucleotides are TGTGCCAGCAGCTTTTACGGACAGGGGCTTGGAAACACCATATATTTT. Protein product: CASSFYGQGLGNTIYF.

The J gene is TRBJ1-6, the V gene TRBV7-9; D gene uncertain. V dropped 10 bases and J dropped 0 bases, with 19 bases sitting between them. CDR1 and CDR2 (germline): SEHNR, FQNEAQ (reference sequence). There are 17 residues in the CDR3. The CDR3 DNA follows: TGTGCCACCTCCGTTGATGGACGGAGCTCCTATAATTCACCCCTCCACTTT. Translating it yields CATSVDGRSSYNSPLHF. Full variable domain (remainder filled in from reference TRBV7-9 and TRBJ1-6): DTGVSQNPRHKITKRGQNVTFRCDPISEHNRLYWYRQTLGQGPEFLTYFQNEAQLEKSRLLSDRFSAERPKGSFSTLEIQRTEQGDSAMYLCATSVDGRSSYNSPLHFGNGTRLTVT.

The chain is built from TRBV4-3 and TRBJ2-1, with no clear D. The germline V gene encodes CDR1 LGHNA and CDR2 YSLEER. V lost 3 bases and J lost 2, with 8 bases in between. This CDR3 is 14 amino acids long. The CDR3 region is CASSHLFPYNEQFF. Written as DNA, the CDR3 is TGCGCCAGCAGCCACCTCTTTCCCTACAATGAGCAGTTCTTC.

This clone was seen a single time. This sequence joins TRBV9 and TRBJ1-2; D is perhaps TRBD1 (5 bases). V was cut by 0 bases and J by 4 bases, with 13 bases left in between. The CDR3 totals 15 residues. Germline loops: CDR1 SGDLS, CDR2 YYNGEE. The CDR3 is CASSVGGRGSYGYTF. Here the CDR3 DNA reads TGTGCCAGCAGCGTAGGAGGGAGGGGCTCCTATGGCTACACCTTC.

The genes are TRBV9 and TRBJ2-2, with D possibly TRBD1 on 6 matching bases. This CDR3 comprises 17 residues. Looked up from germline, CDR1 is SGDLS and CDR2 is YYNGEE. V dropped 0 bases and J dropped 0 bases, with 12 bases sitting between them. The CDR3 sequence is CASSVDKTGANTGELFF. CDR3 in DNA: TGTGCCAGCAGCGTAGACAAGACAGGCGCGAACACCGGGGAGCTGTTTTTT.

This chain connects TRBV5-4 to TRBJ1-1; D is ambiguous. Germline V CDR1 and CDR2: SGHNT, YYREEE (reference sequence). The ends were cut back, 2 bases at V and 3 bases at J, with 8 bases in the middle. The CDR3 contains 13 residues. The CDR3 nucleotides are TGTGCCAGCAGCTTAGGGAGGTACACTGAAGCTTTCTTT. Translated: CASSLGRYTEAFF. Full variable domain (outside the CDR3, taken from reference TRBV5-4 and TRBJ1-1): ETGVTQSPTHLIKTRGQQVTLRCSSQSGHNTVSWYQQALGQGPQFIFQYYREEENGRGNFPPRFSGLQFPNYSSELNVNALELDDSALYLCASSLGRYTEAFFGQGTRLTVV.

The V gene is TRBV5-1, the J gene TRBJ2-3; possible D gene TRBD2, 5 bases. Deletions cut 1 base from V and 4 bases from J, with 7 bases between. CDR3 length equals 13 residues. From germline, CDR1 is SGHRS and CDR2 YFSETQ. CDR3 in DNA: TGCGCCAGCAGCTTGATGGGAGCAGATACGCAGTATTTT. It is translated as CASSLMGADTQYF.

This chain links TRBV7-9 with TRBJ1-1; D is ambiguous. Germline V gene sequence: CDR1 SEHNR, CDR2 FQNEAQ (reference sequence). V was clipped by 7 bases and J by 4 bases, with 10 bases between them. The CDR3 is 12 amino acids. The CDR3 reads CASNRVSTEAFF. In nucleotides, the CDR3 is TGTGCCAGCAATAGGGTTAGCACTGAAGCTTTCTTT. Supplemented by reference TRBV7-9 and TRBJ1-1, the full variable domain reads DTGVSQNPRHKITKRGQNVTFRCDPISEHNRLYWYRQTLGQGPEFLTYFQNEAQLEKSRLLSDRFSAERPKGSFSTLEIQRTEQGDSAMYLCASNRVSTEAFFGQGTRLTVV.